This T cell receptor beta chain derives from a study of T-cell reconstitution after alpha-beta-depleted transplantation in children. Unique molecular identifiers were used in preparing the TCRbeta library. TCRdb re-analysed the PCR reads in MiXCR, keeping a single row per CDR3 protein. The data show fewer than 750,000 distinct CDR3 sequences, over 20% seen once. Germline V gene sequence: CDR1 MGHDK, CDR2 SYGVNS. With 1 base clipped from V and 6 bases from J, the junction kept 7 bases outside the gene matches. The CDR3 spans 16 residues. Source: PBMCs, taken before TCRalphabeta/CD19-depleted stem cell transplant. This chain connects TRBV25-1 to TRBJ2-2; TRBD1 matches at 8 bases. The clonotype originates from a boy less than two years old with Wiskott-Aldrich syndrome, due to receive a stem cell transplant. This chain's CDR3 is CASSEFIPGGPGELFF. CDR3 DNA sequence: TGTGCCAGCAGTGAATTTATACCAGGGGGCCCCGGGGAGCTGTTTTTT.